A selection of T cell receptor beta chains follows, all from one sample in a study of CD4 T cells in relation to SARS-CoV-2 and coronaviruses. Profiled with immunoSEQ multiplex PCR; TCRdb holds only in-frame clones, not every one. The sample records roughly 12,000 clones, 78% being singletons. Their antigens remain unidentified. The sequencing input was CD4+ T cells from PBMCs, cultured in vitro. These receptor sequences come from a human donor in good health. Both conserved end residues are part of each CDR3. The D gene is left open where the match is weak. For some rows the clone size is stated as once, few or many, or as a class when expanded; others skip it.

-,TRBJ1-2,TRBV4-3,-,14,CASSQNGGLYGYTF,TGCGCCAGCAGCCAAAATGGAGGCCTCTATGGCTACACCTTC
-,TRBJ1-5,TRBV7-2,TRBD1,13,CASSLGTGGPQHF,TGTGCCAGCAGCTTAGGGACAGGGGGGCCCCAGCATTTT
-,TRBJ2-7,TRBV6-1,TRBD1,15,CASSPTQGAPGEQYF,TGTGCCAGCAGTCCAACCCAGGGGGCGCCGGGCGAGCAGTACTTC
once,TRBJ2-1,TRBV5-1,-,15,CASSGGERVKGEQFF,TGCGCCAGCAGCGGCGGGGAAAGGGTTAAGGGTGAGCAGTTCTTC
-,TRBJ2-3,TRBV5-1,TRBD1,15,CASSLGQAYADTQYF,TGCGCCAGCAGCTTAGGACAGGCCTACGCAGATACGCAGTATTTT
-,TRBJ1-3,TRBV4-3,-,13,CASSRDMGNTIYF,TGCGCCAGCAGCCGAGATATGGGAAACACCATATATTTT
-,TRBJ1-5,TRBV19,-,15,CASSIAGARRQPQHF,TGTGCCAGTAGTATAGCAGGGGCACGGCGTCAGCCCCAGCATTTT
few,TRBJ1-1,TRBV5-1,-,15,CASSLALTQGTEAFF,TGCGCCAGCAGCTTGGCCCTTACTCAAGGCACTGAAGCTTTCTTT
-,TRBJ2-2,TRBV6-1,-,15,CASSELRQITGELFF,TGTGCCAGCAGTGAACTTAGACAGATTACCGGGGAGCTGTTTTTT
-,TRBJ2-1,TRBV6-2/TRBV6-3,TRBD2,17,CASSPRTSGTSYNEQFF,TGTGCCAGCAGCCCTCGGACTAGCGGCACCTCCTACAATGAGCAGTTCTTC
once,TRBJ1-4,TRBV2,-,16,CASSDHRARANEKLFF,TGTGCCAGCAGTGACCACAGGGCAAGGGCTAATGAAAAACTGTTTTTT
few,TRBJ1-4,TRBV4-1,-,12,CASSREYEKLFF,TGCGCCAGCAGCCGGGAGTACGAAAAACTGTTTTTT
-,TRBJ2-1,TRBV7-9,-,15,CASSPFSYGDNEQFF,TGTGCCAGCAGCCCATTTTCGTACGGCGACAATGAGCAGTTCTTC
-,TRBJ2-3,TRBV5-1,-,15,CASSLGSPGADTQYF,TGCGCCAGCAGCTTGGGTTCCCCTGGCGCAGATACGCAGTATTTT
-,TRBJ2-7,TRBV7-2,-,11,CASSPTSEQYF,TGTGCCAGCAGCCCCACGAGCGAGCAGTACTTC
-,TRBJ1-1,TRBV7-2,-,13,CASSSREGAEAFF,TGTGCCAGCAGCTCTAGGGAGGGCGCTGAAGCTTTCTTT
-,TRBJ2-7,TRBV3-1/TRBV3-2,-,16,CASSQDLAISAYEQYF,TGTGCCAGCAGCCAAGATCTCGCGATAAGTGCCTACGAGCAGTACTTC
-,TRBJ2-1,TRBV19,-,13,CASRPPSSNEQFF,TGTGCCAGTCGACCCCCCTCTAGTAATGAGCAGTTCTTC
-,TRBJ1-6,TRBV19,-,13,CASSLRGGSPLHF,TGTGCCAGTAGTCTCCGGGGCGGTTCACCCCTCCACTTT
-,TRBJ2-3,TRBV6-2/TRBV6-3,-,16,CASSYVRDTSPDTQYF,TGTGCCAGCAGTTACGTCCGGGACACCAGCCCAGATACGCAGTATTTT
-,TRBJ1-1,TRBV18,-,14,CASSPSGDDTEAFF,TGTGCCAGCTCACCATCGGGGGACGACACTGAAGCTTTCTTT
-,TRBJ2-2,TRBV6-4,TRBD2,15,CASSGSSGGAGELFF,TGTGCCAGCAGTGGGAGTAGCGGGGGAGCCGGGGAGCTGTTTTTT
-,TRBJ1-6,TRBV4-1,-,15,CASSQDTQIGSPLHF,TGCGCCAGCAGCCAAGATACGCAGATCGGGTCACCCCTCCACTTT
once,TRBJ2-4,TRBV7-2,TRBD1,15,CASSLQGATKNIQYF,TGTGCCAGCAGCTTACAGGGGGCGACCAAAAACATTCAGTACTTC
few,TRBJ1-1,TRBV6-7,TRBD1,15,CASSSTGTGCPDAFF,TGTGCCAGCAGTTCGACGGGGACAGGGTGCCCTGATGCTTTCTTT
-,TRBJ1-1,TRBV6-2/TRBV6-3,-,13,CASSPTNARKAFF,TGTGCCAGCAGCCCTACGAACGCTAGAAAAGCTTTCTTT
-,TRBJ2-5,TRBV27,-,16,CASSQALLPPGETQYF,TGTGCCAGCAGCCAAGCCCTCCTCCCGCCGGGAGAGACCCAGTACTTC
-,TRBJ1-1,TRBV12-5,-,12,CASGLSGTEAFF,TGTGCTAGTGGTCTGAGTGGGACTGAAGCTTTCTTT
-,TRBJ2-5,TRBV4-3,-,15,CASSQTGTGGETQYF,TGCGCCAGCAGCCAAACCGGGACGGGCGGGGAGACCCAGTACTTC
few,TRBJ1-6,TRBV6-2/TRBV6-3,-,13,CASSFPRASPLHF,TGTGCCAGCAGCTTTCCCAGGGCCTCACCCCTCCACTTT
-,TRBJ1-1,TRBV5-5,-,14,CASSLQGRNTEAFF,TGTGCCAGCAGCTTGCAGGGGCGTAACACTGAAGCTTTCTTT
-,TRBJ2-5,TRBV7-2,-,14,CASSLAAAGETQYF,TGTGCCAGCAGCTTAGCGGCTGCGGGAGAGACCCAGTACTTC
-,TRBJ2-2,TRBV24-1,-,11,CATSESGELFF,TGTGCCACCAGTGAGTCCGGGGAGCTGTTTTTT
-,TRBJ2-5,TRBV7-2,-,15,CASSQKIRARVFQYF,TGTGCCAGCAGCCAAAAGATTCGGGCCCGTGTGTTTCAGTACTTC
few,TRBJ1-4,TRBV7-9,TRBD1,14,CASSATGEGEKLFF,TGTGCCAGCAGCGCAACAGGGGAGGGTGAAAAACTGTTTTTT
few,TRBJ2-2,TRBV4-1,-,16,CASSPVDLGNTGELFF,TGCGCCAGCAGCCCCGTCGATCTAGGCAACACCGGGGAGCTGTTTTTT
-,TRBJ2-2,TRBV7-9,-,13,CASSLWSPGELFF,TGTGCCAGCAGCTTATGGAGCCCCGGGGAGCTGTTTTTT
-,TRBJ2-3,TRBV18,TRBD2,16,CASSPRGGEAQDTQYF,TGTGCCAGCTCACCGCGGGGGGGCGAGGCTCAAGATACGCAGTATTTT
-,TRBJ1-4,TRBV3-1/TRBV3-2,-,16,CASSPYSGTTNEKLFF,TGTGCCAGCAGCCCTTACTCCGGGACTACTAATGAAAAACTGTTTTTT
few,TRBJ1-1,TRBV28,-,14,CASSEGRGTTEAFF,TGTGCCAGCAGCGAAGGTAGGGGAACAACTGAAGCTTTCTTT
-,TRBJ2-3,TRBV20-1,-,10,CSARDRAEYF,TGCAGTGCTAGGGATAGGGCCGAGTATTTT
-,TRBJ1-6,TRBV10-2,TRBD1,14,CASSERQGLSPLHF,TGCGCCAGCAGTGAGAGACAGGGATTGTCACCCCTCCACTTT
-,TRBJ2-2,TRBV5-1,-,12,CASSKPPGELFF,TGCGCCAGCAGCAAACCTCCCGGGGAGCTGTTTTTT
-,TRBJ2-3,TRBV30,TRBD2,16,CAWELNSGTSTDTQYF,TGTGCCTGGGAGCTCAATAGCGGGACTAGCACAGATACGCAGTATTTT
few,TRBJ1-1,TRBV7-2,-,13,CASSFSRVTEAFF,TGTGCCAGCAGCTTCTCCAGGGTCACTGAAGCTTTCTTT
-,TRBJ2-1,TRBV9,TRBD2,15,CASSESLAGVGEQFF,TGTGCCAGCAGTGAAAGTCTAGCGGGGGTAGGCGAGCAGTTCTTC
-,TRBJ1-2,TRBV11-2,-,12,CASSKQVDGYTF,TGTGCCAGCAGCAAACAGGTGGATGGCTACACCTTC
-,TRBJ2-5,TRBV3-1/TRBV3-2,TRBD2,15,CASSQRTGGGETQYF,TGTGCCAGCAGCCAACGGACGGGAGGGGGGGAGACCCAGTACTTC
-,TRBJ1-2,TRBV18,-,14,CASSPLQGNYGYTF,TGTGCCAGCTCACCTTTACAGGGAAACTATGGCTACACCTTC
once,TRBJ2-1,TRBV5-4,TRBD2,18,CASSLDGSGVLSYNEQFF,TGTGCCAGCAGCTTGGATGGTAGCGGGGTACTCTCCTACAATGAGCAGTTCTTC
-,TRBJ1-2,TRBV29-1,-,9,CSTLEGYTF,TGCAGCACCTTGGAAGGCTACACCTTC
-,TRBJ2-3,TRBV5-6,TRBD2,16,CASSLPGLAATDTQYF,TGTGCCAGCAGCCTCCCCGGACTAGCGGCTACAGATACGCAGTATTTT
few,TRBJ2-7,TRBV10-3,TRBD2,14,CAISASGAAYEQYF,TGTGCCATCAGTGCTAGCGGGGCCGCCTACGAGCAGTACTTC